This record covers a single T cell receptor (beta chain). The data were taken from a study of blood T cell repertoires in COVID-19. Background on the study: The origin of the acute and convalescent COVID-19 samples was the United States, Italy and Spain.

Germline CDR1 and CDR2: LNHDA and SQIVND (reference sequence). V lost 4 bases and J lost 3; bases outside the gene matches: 5. CDR3 size: 15 residues. TCRdb's table, derived via immunoSEQ multiplex PCR, lists solely in-frame clones and lacks some. The table records roughly 300,000 clones, roughly nine tenths of them present only once. The chain uses TRBV19 and TRBJ1-3, with 8 positions matching TRBD1. The receptor was derived from a woman aged 30 to 39 who had recovered from COVID-19. Input material: PBMCs or T cells enriched from blood (not recorded which). The CDR3 bases are TGTGCCAGTAGTACCGGACAGGGCTTTGGAAACACCATATATTTT. It specifies CASSTGQGFGNTIYF.